A selection of T cell receptor beta chains follows, all from one sample in a study of vaccination and CD4 T cells after COVID-19. These receptors' antigens are unknown. One entry per CDR3 protein, called by TCRdb with MiXCR from the PCR reads. The sample includes 17,000 or so distinct CDR3 sequences, under 25% seen only once; the top ten take almost 8%. Sequencing input: cultured CD4+ T cells from blood. The receptors come from a human donor with COVID-19. CDR3s include the opening cysteine and the closing phenylalanine or tryptophan. The D gene is left open where the match is weak. Size is omitted from some rows. Given values are once, few, many or a class for expanded clones.

clone_size d_call j_call v_call cdr3_aa cdr3_nt
. TRBD1 TRBJ2-5 TRBV20-1 CSAPDRGLRETQYF TGCAGTGCTCCCGACAGGGGGCTGAGGGAGACCCAGTACTTC
. TRBD1 TRBJ1-4 TRBV7-7 CASSLEGQPNEKLFF TGTGCTAGCAGCTTAGAGGGACAGCCTAATGAAAAACTGTTTTTT
few TRBD1 TRBJ1-1 TRBV25-1 CASSEGQSGTEAFF TGTGCCAGCAGTGAGGGACAGTCGGGCACTGAAGCTTTCTTT
. TRBD2 TRBJ2-7 TRBV6-5 CASSYAFGLVAYEQYF TGTGCCAGCAGTTACGCCTTCGGACTAGTGGCCTACGAGCAGTACTTC
medium-sized TRBD1 TRBJ1-2 TRBV6-1 CASLLQGAFGGYTF TGTGCCAGCCTTTTACAGGGGGCTTTTGGCGGCTACACCTTC
. TRBD1 TRBJ2-2 TRBV5-1 CASSPGTEYTGELFF TGCGCCAGCAGCCCTGGGACAGAATACACCGGGGAGCTGTTTTTT
few . TRBJ1-1 TRBV30 CAWSDRAIEAFF TGTGCCTGGAGCGACAGAGCGATTGAAGCTTTCTTT
. TRBD2 TRBJ2-5 TRBV12-3/TRBV12-4 CASKRTSGGWYETQYF TGTGCCAGCAAAAGGACTAGCGGGGGTTGGTATGAGACCCAGTACTTC
. . TRBJ2-5 TRBV18 CASSPTGRGETQYF TGTGCCAGCTCACCTACAGGCAGGGGAGAGACCCAGTACTTC
few . TRBJ1-1 TRBV7-9 CASSLVGGPEAFF TGTGCCAGCAGCTTAGTCGGGGGACCTGAAGCTTTCTTT
medium-sized . TRBJ1-5 TRBV19 CASSIAGHGQPQHF TGTGCCAGTAGCATAGCAGGTCATGGGCAGCCCCAGCATTTT
. . TRBJ1-3 TRBV5-4 CASSLGGANGNTIYF TGTGCCAGCAGCTTGGGAGGGGCCAATGGAAACACCATATATTTT
. TRBD2 TRBJ2-1 TRBV11-3 CASSPGLAGGRTTNEQFF TGTGCCAGCAGCCCAGGACTAGCGGGGGGCCGTACTACCAATGAGCAGTTCTTC
. TRBD1 TRBJ1-6 TRBV6-1 CASSPRTGESYNSPLHF TGTGCCAGCAGCCCTCGGACAGGGGAATCCTATAATTCACCCCTCCACTTT
. . TRBJ1-6 TRBV5-5 CASSLTRDSPLHF TGTGCCAGCAGCCTAACAAGGGATTCACCCCTCCACTTT
. TRBD2 TRBJ2-1 TRBV7-2 CASSLKSGGANEQFF TGTGCCAGCAGCTTAAAAAGCGGGGGGGCCAATGAGCAGTTCTTC
. . TRBJ2-5 TRBV7-2 CASSLNFATQYF TGTGCCAGCAGCTTAAACTTTGCGACCCAGTACTTC
few TRBD1 TRBJ1-2 TRBV6-1 CATTGGVGYGYTF TGTGCCACCACAGGGGGTGTCGGCTATGGCTACACCTTC
. . TRBJ2-5 TRBV25-1 CASSEPASLGETQYF TGTGCCAGCAGTGAACCCGCCTCACTAGGAGAGACCCAGTACTTC
. TRBD1 TRBJ1-5 TRBV6-2/TRBV6-3 CASNDRGNQPQHF TGTGCCAGCAACGACAGGGGCAATCAGCCCCAGCATTTT
few TRBD1 TRBJ2-1 TRBV2 CASSGTAYNEQFF TGTGCCAGCAGCGGGACAGCCTACAATGAGCAGTTCTTC
. . TRBJ2-2 TRBV12-3/TRBV12-4 CASSPGTNTGELFF TGTGCCAGCAGTCCCGGGACTAACACCGGGGAGCTGTTTTTT